A selection of T cell receptor beta chains follows, all from one sample in a study of T cell repertoires in cytomegalovirus infection. Their cognate antigens are unknown. TCRdb reanalysed the reads using MiXCR and keeps one entry per CDR3 protein. The table lists about 700,000 distinct CDR3 sequences, around a third of them singletons, with around a sixth in the top ten. Source: cultured PBMCs, taken from culture after CMV antigen stimulation. These receptor sequences come from a human donor in good health (CMV status not recorded). Some clones in this sample may be carry-over from other donors' samples. The CDR3 runs from the conserved cysteine through the conserved F or W. The D gene is left open where the match is weak. Rows may omit the clone size; those that give it use once, few, many or a size class.

>TRBJ2-7|few|TRBD2|TRBV11-2
TGTGCCAGCAGCTTCCCATCCTCCCCGGGACTAGCGGGGGGAAACTACGAGCAGTACTTC
CASSFPSSPGLAGGNYEQYF
>TRBJ1-2|few|TRBD1|TRBV12-3/TRBV12-4
TGTGCCAGCAGGCAGGGGGCGCGGGGCTACACCTTC
CASRQGARGYTF
>TRBJ1-1|.|.|TRBV19
TGTGCCAGTAGTACCGGGACGGTGAACACTGAAGCTTTCTTT
CASSTGTVNTEAFF
>TRBJ1-2|few|.|TRBV7-9
TGTGCCAGCAGCTTAGCCAGCGGAAATAATAACTATGGCTACACCTTC
CASSLASGNNNYGYTF
>TRBJ2-7|.|.|TRBV7-9
TGTGCCACCGAGGGCGTACACGAGCAGTACTTC
CATEGVHEQYF
>TRBJ2-7|.|.|TRBV4-2
TGTGCCAGCAGCCAAGTTGGCCAGGGGCGGTGGTACGAGCAGTACTTC
CASSQVGQGRWYEQYF
>TRBJ1-1|.|.|TRBV7-8
TGTGCCAGCAGTCGAATCACTGGTATGAACACTGAAGCTTTCTTT
CASSRITGMNTEAFF
>TRBJ2-1|few|TRBD1|TRBV20-1
TGCAGTGCTACATGGGACAGGCCACTTCACAATGAGCAGTTCTTC
CSATWDRPLHNEQFF
>TRBJ2-4|.|.|TRBV6-5
TGTGCCAGCAGTTACGGACCGGCCCGGGGAAACATTCAGTACTTC
CASSYGPARGNIQYF
>TRBJ1-4|.|TRBD1|TRBV6-2/TRBV6-3
TGTGCCAGCAGTTACACGGGACAGGCCTGGACTAATGAAAAACTGTTTTTT
CASSYTGQAWTNEKLFF
>TRBJ1-2|few|.|TRBV2
TGTGCCAGCACCCCCCGGCCACATGGGTATGGCTACACCTTC
CASTPRPHGYGYTF
>TRBJ1-2|.|.|TRBV11-2
TGTGCCAGCAGCTTCGCAAGCGCCTCGGATGGCTACACCTTC
CASSFASASDGYTF
>TRBJ2-1|few|TRBD2|TRBV4-2
TGTGCCAGCAGCCACGGGACTAGCGGGGGACACTCCTACAATGAGCAGTTCTTC
CASSHGTSGGHSYNEQFF
>TRBJ2-1|.|.|TRBV6-1
TGTGCCAGCAGTACGGGGGACAGAGGCTACAATGAGCAGTTCTTC
CASSTGDRGYNEQFF
>TRBJ2-6|.|.|TRBV20-1
TGCAGTGCTAGTTGGGTTTCTGGGGCCAACGTCCTGACTTTC
CSASWVSGANVLTF
>TRBJ2-3|.|TRBD2|TRBV27
TGTGCCAGCAGCACCGGGTGGCTAGCGGGAGGGCCTAGCACAGATACGCAGTATTTT
CASSTGWLAGGPSTDTQYF
>TRBJ2-3|few|.|TRBV7-2
TGTGCCAGCAGCGGCCTAGTGACCCGGGCAGATACGCAGTATTTT
CASSGLVTRADTQYF
>TRBJ1-4|.|.|TRBV7-2
TGTGCCAGCAGCCCAGACACACCCTGGGATGAAAAACTGTTTTTT
CASSPDTPWDEKLFF
>TRBJ2-1|.|.|TRBV7-2
TGTGCCAGCAGCTTAGGGAGGGCGGGGGAGCAGTTCTTC
CASSLGRAGEQFF
>TRBJ1-3|.|.|TRBV28
TGTGCCAGCAGCGCTATCACGGGGAGTCGAATAGACACCATATATTTT
CASSAITGSRIDTIYF
>TRBJ1-5|.|.|TRBV20-1
TGCAGTGCCACGCGGGGAACCTATAGCAATCAGCCCCAGCATTTT
CSATRGTYSNQPQHF
>TRBJ2-1|.|TRBD2|TRBV12-3/TRBV12-4
TGTGCCAGCAGGTCACCTCTCGGGACTAGCGGGAGGAATGAGCAGTTCTTC
CASRSPLGTSGRNEQFF
>TRBJ2-7|.|.|TRBV30
TGTGCCTGGAGCCCCGGTCCCTCCTACGAGCAGTACTTC
CAWSPGPSYEQYF
>TRBJ2-6|few|.|TRBV12-3/TRBV12-4
TGTGCCAGCAGCTTACAGGCCTCTGGGGCCAACGTCCTGACTTTC
CASSLQASGANVLTF
>TRBJ2-7|few|.|TRBV4-1
TGCGCCAGCAGCCAACTTCGCACGGGTGGGCAGGGGAAGGACGAGCAGTACTTC
CASSQLRTGGQGKDEQYF
>TRBJ1-1|.|.|TRBV12-3/TRBV12-4
TGTGCCAGCAAGGGAGCGGCAGCTTTCTTT
CASKGAAAFF
>TRBJ1-1|.|TRBD1|TRBV11-2
TGTGCCAGCAGCTTGTTACGGACAGGGAGAGCTTTCTTT
CASSLLRTGRAFF
>TRBJ2-5|.|TRBD2|TRBV4-1
TGCGCCAGCAGCAGGAGACTAGCGGGGGAAGAGACCCAGTACTTC
CASSRRLAGEETQYF
>TRBJ1-1|many|.|TRBV7-8
TGTGCCAGCAGCTTAGCGCTCGGCAGACTGAACACTGAAGCTTTCTTT
CASSLALGRLNTEAFF
>TRBJ2-3|few|.|TRBV6-2/TRBV6-3
TGTGCCAGCAGTATCGGGACCGCGTCCGCTACGCAGTATTTT
CASSIGTASATQYF
>TRBJ2-1|few|TRBD1|TRBV7-8
TGTGCCAGCAGCTTGTCAGGGGGTTCCAATGAGCAGTTCTTC
CASSLSGGSNEQFF
>TRBJ1-5|few|.|TRBV12-3/TRBV12-4
TGTGCCAGCACCGTGACAGGTCGCAATCAGCCCCAGCATTTT
CASTVTGRNQPQHF
>TRBJ1-6|.|.|TRBV6-6
TGTGCCAGCTGCTCGGGGGTCTATAATTCACCCCTCCACTTT
CASCSGVYNSPLHF
>TRBJ1-1|few|.|TRBV20-1
TGCAGTGCTAGTTATGGGGGGGCTTTTGGTGAAGCTTTCTTT
CSASYGGAFGEAFF
>TRBJ2-3|.|.|TRBV4-1
TGCGCCAGCAGCCAAGTGGTAATACTAGACGCAGATACGCAGTATTTT
CASSQVVILDADTQYF
>TRBJ2-5|few|.|TRBV4-2
TGTGCCAGCAGCCAAGAGGAGAGGCAAGAGACCCAGTACTTC
CASSQEERQETQYF
>TRBJ2-1|many|.|TRBV7-6
TGTGCCAGCAGCCTAGAGAGAGGCAATGAGCAGTTCTTC
CASSLERGNEQFF
>TRBJ2-1|.|TRBD1|TRBV20-1
TGCAGTGCCCCGGGACAGGAGGGCAATGAGCAGTTCTTC
CSAPGQEGNEQFF
>TRBJ1-2|.|.|TRBV7-2
TGTGCCAGCAGCTTAGGGGGGCCGGCCGGGGCTGGCTACACCTTC
CASSLGGPAGAGYTF
>TRBJ2-5|.|.|TRBV6-1
TGTGCCAGCAGAAATGAGGACTCCCAGTACTTC
CASRNEDSQYF